This T cell receptor (beta chain) was identified in a study of T cells after yellow fever vaccination. Study-level information: The SMART-Seq v4 Ultra Low Input method served to prepare the low-cell-number fractions.

Production of TCR cDNA was by 5'RACE template switching, which also added a universal primer site and UMIs. MiXCR, run by TCRdb on the 5' RACE reads, gives a single entry per CDR3 protein. The sample gives about 69,000 distinct CDR3 sequences, around 6.2% of which show up once; more than 2% is in the top ten. Germline V gene sequence: CDR1 SGHDT, CDR2 YYEEEE. Trimming took off 0 bases at V and 0 bases at J, with 9 bases between the two ends. The CDR3 totals 15 residues. This clonotype has ten or more counts. This sequence joins TRBV5-6 and TRBJ1-2, with D unresolved. Sequences were derived from CD4+ T cells sorted from PBMCs, sampled less than 16 days after the first yellow fever vaccination. The origin of this receptor is a man aged 18-30 years who received the YFV17D yellow fever vaccine. In nucleotides, the CDR3 is TGTGCCAGCAGCTTGGGGATGGGAACTAACTATGGCTACACCTTC. Translation gives CASSLGMGTNYGYTF. The complete variable domain, with remaining parts taken from reference TRBV5-6 and TRBJ1-2, reads DAGVTQSPTHLIKTRGQQVTLRCSPKSGHDTVSWYQQALGQGPQFIFQYYEEEERQRGNFPDRFSGHQFPNYSSELNVNALLLGDSALYLCASSLGMGTNYGYTFGSGTRLTVV.